This entry features one TCR beta chain sequence. Its antigen is as yet unknown. The record originates from a study of cytomegalovirus exposure and HLA in healthy donors. The PCR ran on 60 Vbeta and 13 Jbeta primers. The method was immunoSEQ multiplex PCR; TCRdb's version includes in-frame clones alone and lacks a portion of them. Here the sample spans about 90,000 clones, 65% to 85% being singletons. Germline CDR1 reads SGHTA; CDR2 reads FQGNSA. Trimming stripped 5 bases from V and 5 bases from J, with 15 bases between. The CDR3 loop spans 14 amino acids. Regarding the study as a whole: What was likely a sequencing artifact was a cluster of highly shared sequence variants.

The sequenced sample was PBMCs. The J gene is TRBJ1-2, the V gene TRBV7-2; D is perhaps TRBD1 (5 bases). The sequence derives from a man aged 25-45 years in good health and CMV-seronegative. The CDR3 reads CASSVLLSGYGYTF. CDR3 bases: TGTGCCAGCAGCGTCTTGCTGTCAGGGTATGGCTACACCTTC.